The T cell receptor beta chain described here comes from a study of blood T cell repertoires in COVID-19. Turning to the study itself: Researchers got acute and convalescent COVID-19 samples from the United States, Italy and Spain. Sources were T cells, B-cell-depleted T cells, or PBMCs; the material itself was cDNA or gDNA.

The CDR3 length is 12 residues. Trimming left V 10 bases short and J 6 bases short, with 16 bases between. CDR1 ENHRY and CDR2 SYGVKD come from the germline V gene. In the original workflow: Amplification of reference gene primers was used by the study to estimate nucleated cell counts. TCRdb's table, derived via immunoSEQ multiplex PCR, lists solely in-frame clones and lacks some. For V, J and clone size, that table is used; D and trimming come from the DNA. The sample includes about 98,000 clones, nearly 90% of them seen just once. The sequenced sample consisted of peripheral blood. The clonotype was recovered from a man between 65 and 85 years old with acute or convalescent COVID-19. The chain joins TRBV10-3 to TRBJ2-7; D perhaps matches TRBD1 (5 bases). The CDR3, as DNA: TGTGCCACTCTTAGGGGTCCGGGCGAGCAGTACTTC. Protein: CATLRGPGEQYF.